These T cell receptor beta chains were read from a single sample in a study of PD-1 blockade in classical Hodgkin lymphoma. The data were produced by immunoSEQ multiplex PCR, yet TCRdb's version contains in-frame clones alone and is incomplete. The sample records 130,000 to 150,000 clones, approximately 81% being singletons. This specimen was peripheral blood mononuclear cells (PBMCs), taken before the second cycle of nivolumab. These receptors were taken from a human donor with classical Hodgkin lymphoma. Each CDR3 is given with its conserved first and last residue. D genes are given only for firm matches. Rows give clone size only sometimes, using once, few, many, or a class for an expanded clone.

d_call j_call v_call clone_size cdr3_nt cdr3_aa
NA TRBJ2-7 TRBV28 NA TGTGCCAGCAGTTTCCCGACTATTTACGAGCAGTACTTC CASSFPTIYEQYF
NA TRBJ2-7 TRBV15 NA TGTGCCACCAGCAGACTCCCGGGACCCCTCTACGAGCAGTACTTC CATSRLPGPLYEQYF
NA TRBJ2-1 TRBV6-6 NA TGTGCCAGCAGGAAAGATGGTGGTGAGCAGTTCTTC CASRKDGGEQFF
NA TRBJ1-5 TRBV19 few TGTGCCAGTAGTCTCCCACGGAGCAATCAGCCCCAGCATTTT CASSLPRSNQPQHF
TRBD2 TRBJ2-1 TRBV4-3 once TGCGCCAGCAGCCAAGATTTTGCGGGAGTTTACTACAATGAGCAGTTCTTC CASSQDFAGVYYNEQFF
NA TRBJ1-4 TRBV12-5 NA TGTGCTAGTGGTTTGAGCCCCACTCCGGCTAATGAAAAACTGTTTTTT CASGLSPTPANEKLFF
TRBD1 TRBJ2-1 TRBV9 NA TGTGCCAGCAGCGCATCCGTGACAGGGTACAATGAGCAGTTCTTC CASSASVTGYNEQFF
TRBD1 TRBJ1-4 TRBV4-1 NA TGCGCCAGCAGCCAATTTCGGGGACAGGGTCAAGAAAAACTGTTTTTT CASSQFRGQGQEKLFF
NA TRBJ2-1 TRBV1 NA TGCACCAGCAGCCAGGCTAGCGGGGGCTACAATGAGCAGTTCTTC CTSSQASGGYNEQFF
NA TRBJ1-1 TRBV6-4 NA TGTGCCAGCAGTCCTACACAGAACACTGAAGCTTTCTTT CASSPTQNTEAFF
NA TRBJ1-6 TRBV9 NA TGTGCCAGCAGCCCGCGACTGGCTCCCTATAATTCACCCCTCCACTTT CASSPRLAPYNSPLHF
TRBD1 TRBJ2-1 TRBV5-6 NA TGTGCCAGCAGCGCCTTGACAGGGGGCGCCTACAATGAGCAGTTCTTC CASSALTGGAYNEQFF
NA TRBJ2-3 TRBV6-5 NA TGTGCCAGCAGAGTAACGAATACGCAGTATTTT CASRVTNTQYF
NA TRBJ2-4 TRBV6-1 NA TGTGCCAGCAGAGGGACATCAAACATTCAGTACTTC CASRGTSNIQYF
TRBD1 TRBJ1-4 TRBV7-2 NA TGTGCCAGCAGACTCACAGGGGGCGTAAAACTGTTTTTT CASRLTGGVKLFF
NA TRBJ1-6 TRBV19 medium-sized TGTGCCAGTAGTATAGCTGGGAGCTCCTATAATTCACCCCTCCACTTT CASSIAGSSYNSPLHF
NA TRBJ2-7 TRBV7-9 once TGTGCCAGCAGCCGGACCGAGGGGGGAGGGACCTGGAACGAGCAGTACTTC CASSRTEGGGTWNEQYF
NA TRBJ1-2 TRBV29-1 NA TGCAGCGTTGCGGACGAGGTTGGGCTTGGCTACACCTTC CSVADEVGLGYTF
TRBD1 TRBJ2-7 TRBV10-3 NA TGTGCCATCAGAGGGACAGGGGGTCACGAGCAGTACTTC CAIRGTGGHEQYF
NA TRBJ2-1 TRBV7-6 NA TGTGCCAGCAGCCCTTTAGCTTGGGGGTCCTACAATGAGCAGTTCTTC CASSPLAWGSYNEQFF
TRBD1 TRBJ1-2 TRBV6-4 NA TGTGCCAGCAGTGAAAACAGGGGGCGCGGCTATGGCTACACCTTC CASSENRGRGYGYTF
TRBD1 TRBJ2-7 TRBV19 NA TGTGCCAGTGCGGACAGGGCAAGGTACGAGCAGTACTTC CASADRARYEQYF
TRBD1 TRBJ2-7 TRBV27 NA TGTGCCAGCAGTCGGACAGGGGCCGGCTCCTACGAGCAGTACTTC CASSRTGAGSYEQYF
NA TRBJ2-3 TRBV5-6 NA TGTGCCAGCAGCTTGTTGGTAGGGGGGGACACAGATACGCAGTATTTT CASSLLVGGDTDTQYF
TRBD1 TRBJ2-4 TRBV6-1 few TGTGCCAGCAGTCAGACAGGGGGTGGCATTCAGTACTTC CASSQTGGGIQYF
NA TRBJ2-7 TRBV5-4 NA TGTGCCAGCAGCCTCCTCATGGCTCCGGAATACGAGCAGTACTTC CASSLLMAPEYEQYF
NA TRBJ2-7 TRBV6-1 NA TGTGCCAGCCGCTCGGACTATAACGAGCAGTACTTC CASRSDYNEQYF
NA TRBJ2-7 TRBV29-1 NA TGCAGCGTGCCACAGGGTTGGGGGCAGTACTTC CSVPQGWGQYF
NA TRBJ2-7 TRBV7-8 NA TGTGCCAGCAGCTTAGCCCCGGTACACGAGCAGTACTTC CASSLAPVHEQYF
TRBD1 TRBJ2-2 TRBV9 few TGTGCCAGCAGCCCCCGGGGAGACAGGGCAAACACCGGGGAGCTGTTTTTT CASSPRGDRANTGELFF
NA TRBJ2-2 TRBV28 NA TGTGCCAGCCGGGGCAGGGCGGACTCCGGGGAGCTGTTTTTT CASRGRADSGELFF
NA TRBJ2-1 TRBV19 NA TGTGCCAGTAGTAACGGACAGTTTGAGCAGTTCTTC CASSNGQFEQFF
NA TRBJ1-1 TRBV19 NA TGTGCCAGTAGTATTCAGAACACTGAAGCTTTCTTT CASSIQNTEAFF
NA TRBJ1-4 TRBV7-8 NA TGTGCCAGCAGCTTCCAGGGCGGAGTTCTGTTTTTT CASSFQGGVLFF
NA TRBJ1-2 TRBV6-5 NA TGTGCCAGCAGCCCGGTCCTTGCTAACTATGGCTACACCTTC CASSPVLANYGYTF
TRBD1 TRBJ1-1 TRBV6-4 NA TGTGCCAGCAGTGGCAGGCCCGACAGGGGGCTCAGGGGCACTGAAGCTTTCTTT CASSGRPDRGLRGTEAFF
TRBD2 TRBJ2-5 TRBV5-4 NA TGTGCCAGCAGCTGGGGACTAGCGGGGGCTGAGACCCAGTACTTC CASSWGLAGAETQYF
TRBD1 TRBJ2-1 TRBV5-6 few TGTGCCAGCAGTTTCGGACAGGGATCTCACAATGAGCAGTTCTTC CASSFGQGSHNEQFF
NA TRBJ2-7 TRBV9 NA TGTGCCAGCAGCGTAGTAGGGGACGACGAGCAGTACTTC CASSVVGDDEQYF
NA TRBJ2-1 TRBV6-4 few TGTGCCAGCAGTGGGGAGGGGGGGAATGAGCAGTTCTTC CASSGEGGNEQFF
NA TRBJ1-5 TRBV7-2 NA TGTGCCAGCAGCGCCCAAAGCAATCAGCCCCAGCATTTT CASSAQSNQPQHF
TRBD1 TRBJ1-6 TRBV7-9 NA TGTGCCAGCAGCTTTATGACAGGGTGGCGGCAGAATTCACCCCTCCACTTT CASSFMTGWRQNSPLHF
TRBD1 TRBJ2-1 TRBV5-1 NA TGCGCCAGCCATCCGGGACAGGGGTACAATGAGCAGTTCTTC CASHPGQGYNEQFF
NA TRBJ1-2 TRBV7-2 few TGTGCCAGCAGCTCCACGGGACCGAAGCCCTATGTCGGCTACACCTTC CASSSTGPKPYVGYTF
TRBD2 TRBJ2-7 TRBV6-5 NA TGTGCCAGCATGGGCGGGGGGGTCCTGTACGAGCAGTACTTC CASMGGGVLYEQYF
NA TRBJ2-6 TRBV7-2 NA TGTGCCAGCAGCTTAGGGCCAGAACACGGTGGGGCCAACGTCCTGACTTTC CASSLGPEHGGANVLTF
NA TRBJ1-5 TRBV18 NA TGTGCCAGCTCCCCTACAGGGCTCGATCAGCCCCAGCATTTT CASSPTGLDQPQHF
NA TRBJ1-5 TRBV7-8 NA TGTGCCAGCAGCTTAGCGCGGGCACTACGTAGCAATCAGCCCCAGCATTTT CASSLARALRSNQPQHF
TRBD2 TRBJ2-1 TRBV7-2 NA TGTGCCAGCAGCTTAGTAGGGACTAGCGCTGGCCATGAGCAGTTCTTC CASSLVGTSAGHEQFF
NA TRBJ1-3 TRBV6-1 NA TGTGCCAGCAGTGTTTTAGGTTCTGGAAACACCATATATTTT CASSVLGSGNTIYF
TRBD1 TRBJ2-1 TRBV5-1 NA TGCGCCAGCAGCCCTGACGGGGACAGTGAGCAGTTCTTC CASSPDGDSEQFF
NA TRBJ2-1 TRBV6-5 NA TGTGCCAGCAGTTTGAGTTTCCGTCATGAGCAGTTCTTC CASSLSFRHEQFF
TRBD2 TRBJ2-3 TRBV6-6 NA TGTGCCAGCAGTTACCCCATAGCGGGGAGCACAGATACGCAGTATTTT CASSYPIAGSTDTQYF
TRBD1 TRBJ2-7 TRBV28 NA TGTGCCAGCAGTTTGGGACAGACCTACGAGCAGTACTTC CASSLGQTYEQYF